Presented here are 3 T cell receptor beta chains from one specimen sequenced in a study of cytomegalovirus exposure and HLA in healthy donors. PCR amplification relied on 60 Vbeta primers (plus 13 Jbeta primers). Assay used: immunoSEQ multiplex PCR; TCRdb lists only in-frame clones, some missing. The sample comprises 99,000 or so clones, about four fifths of which are singletons, and more than 3% rests with the top ten. The sample comprised PBMCs. Source of these receptors: a female donor in good health and CMV-seropositive.

V is TRBV30 and J is TRBJ1-1; D uncertain. The CDR3 has 15 residues. Germline CDR1 reads GTSNPN; CDR2 reads SVGIG (reference sequence). V was shortened by 2 bases and J by 2 bases, with 15 bases between the two germline ends. This chain's CDR3 is CAWSPTFRGNTEAFF. The CDR3 nucleotides read TGTGCCTGGAGTCCGACCTTCCGAGGCAACACTGAAGCTTTCTTT.

The chain recombines TRBV23-1 with TRBJ2-7, with D maybe TRBD2 (7 bases). TRBV23-1 has ORF status, its function being uncertain. The length of the CDR3 is 16 residues. The V end was cut by 6 bases, the J end by 3 bases, with 21 bases between. Here the CDR3 reads CASSPLERGGSYEQYF. For the CDR3, the DNA is TGCGCCAGCAGCCCTCTGGAAAGGGGGGGCAGCTACGAGCAGTACTTC.

This chain connects TRBV13 to TRBJ1-1, with D possibly matching TRBD1 (5 bases). The CDR3 covers 11 residues. The germline gives CDR1 PRHDT, CDR2 FYEKMQ (reference sequence). The V gene lost 4 bases and the J gene lost 7 bases, with 7 bases spanning the gap. The CDR3 is CASSSQGEAFF. CDR3 DNA sequence: TGTGCCAGCAGCTCCCAGGGTGAAGCTTTCTTT.